The rows below give T cell receptor beta chains drawn from one sample of a study of cytomegalovirus exposure and HLA in healthy donors. Using immunoSEQ multiplex PCR, the repertoire was profiled, and TCRdb retains in-frame clones only, with some absent. The sample includes under 200,000 clones, about 77% seen only once; the top ten take about 1.3%. Sequenced sample: PBMCs. The origin of the receptors is a man aged 25 to 40 in good health and CMV-seronegative. Each CDR3 is given with its conserved first and last residue. The order of the fields is CDR3 length, J gene, clone size, D gene, V gene, CDR3 DNA, CDR3 protein. D genes are given only for firm matches. Clone size is stated in some rows and not others, as once, few, many or a class when expanded.

>12|TRBJ1-1|.|TRBD1|TRBV19
TGTGCCAGTAATTACAGGGGCACTGAAGCTTTCTTT
CASNYRGTEAFF
>14|TRBJ1-6|.|TRBD1|TRBV27
TGTGCCAGCACTGACAGGGGGCTTAATTCACCCCTCCACTTT
CASTDRGLNSPLHF
>12|TRBJ2-1|.|.|TRBV11-3
TGTGCCAGCAGCGTCAAAAACAATGAGCAGTTCTTC
CASSVKNNEQFF
>16|TRBJ2-1|.|.|TRBV29-1
TGCAGCGTTGAAGATCCCGGGAAAAGCTCCTACAATGAGCAGTTCTTC
CSVEDPGKSSYNEQFF
>13|TRBJ2-3|.|.|TRBV19
TGTGCCAGTAGTATGACAGTCACAGATACGCAGTATTTT
CASSMTVTDTQYF
>15|TRBJ1-1|.|.|TRBV5-5
TGTGCCAGCAGCTTGGGCGGCCAGGGAAGAACTGAAGCTTTCTTT
CASSLGGQGRTEAFF
>16|TRBJ2-2|.|TRBD2|TRBV19
TGTGCCAGTAGTACACTAGCGGGGGCGAACACCGGGGAGCTGTTTTTT
CASSTLAGANTGELFF
>16|TRBJ1-5|.|.|TRBV10-3
TGTGCCATCAGTGAGATGGGGGCGCGTGGCAATCAGCCCCAGCATTTT
CAISEMGARGNQPQHF
>14|TRBJ2-1|once|.|TRBV9
TGTGCCAGCAGCGTAGCCCTGACATCCAATGAGCAGTTCTTC
CASSVALTSNEQFF
>12|TRBJ2-5|.|.|TRBV9
TGTGCCAGCAGCGTAGGAGAAGAGACCCAGTACTTC
CASSVGEETQYF
>16|TRBJ2-1|.|TRBD2|TRBV7-8
TGTGCCAGCAGCTTCTCTGCGGGAGGGATTTACAATGAGCAGTTCTTC
CASSFSAGGIYNEQFF
>13|TRBJ2-4|.|.|TRBV7-8
TGTGCCAGCAGCTTAGGCAGAAAAAACATTCAGTACTTC
CASSLGRKNIQYF
>12|TRBJ2-2|.|.|TRBV5-1
TGCGCCAGCAGCTCCACTATCGGGGAGCTGTTTTTT
CASSSTIGELFF
>13|TRBJ2-7|.|.|TRBV7-2
TGTGCCAGCAGCTTAGCCCTTATCCACGAGCAGTACTTC
CASSLALIHEQYF
>16|TRBJ2-7|few|TRBD2|TRBV2
TGTGCCAGCAGGAAAGGGGGACTAGCGGGGGCCTACGAGCAGTACTTC
CASRKGGLAGAYEQYF
>14|TRBJ1-4|few|.|TRBV7-3
TGTGCCAGCAGCCGAGGAGAAGCGGGAGAAAAACTGTTTTTT
CASSRGEAGEKLFF
>16|TRBJ1-3|.|.|TRBV7-3
TGTGCCAGCAGTTTAAGCGGGGGACCCTCTGGAAACACCATATATTTT
CASSLSGGPSGNTIYF
>15|TRBJ2-2|.|.|TRBV28
TGTGCCAGCAGTCCCGGGACTTATAACACCGGGGAGCTGTTTTTT
CASSPGTYNTGELFF
>17|TRBJ2-5|few|TRBD2|TRBV7-3
TGTGCCAGCAGCAAGGGGACTAGCGGGAAAGAGGGGGAGACCCAGTACTTC
CASSKGTSGKEGETQYF
>11|TRBJ1-1|few|.|TRBV19
TGTGCCAGTAGTTTATACACTGAAGCTTTCTTT
CASSLYTEAFF
>17|TRBJ1-5|.|.|TRBV4-1
TGCGCCAGCAGCCAAAACCCCCCCAGGGAGGGAGGTCAGCCCCAGCATTTT
CASSQNPPREGGQPQHF
>15|TRBJ1-1|once|.|TRBV6-5
TGTGCCAGCCTCGGGGGGCAGGGGCGGAACACTGAAGCTTTCTTT
CASLGGQGRNTEAFF